Listed below are T cell receptor beta chains from one sample, sequenced in a study of T cells in localized non-small cell lung cancer. Sequencing used immunoSEQ multiplex PCR; TCRdb keeps in-frame clones, though not all of them. Of tens of thousands of clones detected, 70% to 90% appear once; the ten largest clones hold less than 25%. Sequencing used peripheral blood, obtained before any cancer treatment. These receptors were taken from a man aged 40 to 75 with stage I squamous cell lung carcinoma. CDR3s include the opening cysteine and the closing phenylalanine or tryptophan. D genes are given only for firm matches. Only part of the rows carry a size: once, few, many, or a class if the clone is expanded.

clone size: NA; D gene: NA; V gene: TRBV6-5; J gene: TRBJ2-7; CDR3 DNA: TGTGCCAGTAGACAGGTGCTCTCCTACGAGCAGTACTTC; CDR3 protein: CASRQVLSYEQYF
clone size: NA; D gene: NA; V gene: TRBV18; J gene: TRBJ1-1; CDR3 DNA: TGTGCCAGCTCATATCAGAGTAACACTGAAGCTTTCTTT; CDR3 protein: CASSYQSNTEAFF
clone size: NA; D gene: NA; V gene: TRBV10-1; J gene: TRBJ2-3; CDR3 DNA: TGCGCCAGCAGTGGAAGTTCGACCCAGAACACAGATACGCAGTATTTT; CDR3 protein: CASSGSSTQNTDTQYF
clone size: NA; D gene: NA; V gene: TRBV30; J gene: TRBJ2-2; CDR3 DNA: TGTGCCTGGACGGCTTTAGGAGCTATCACCGGGGAGCTGTTTTTT; CDR3 protein: CAWTALGAITGELFF
clone size: few; D gene: NA; V gene: TRBV11-2; J gene: TRBJ1-2; CDR3 DNA: TGTGCCAGCAGCTTAGTGCGGGCGCCGCCGGCCCTCCTTAACTATGGCTACACCTTC; CDR3 protein: CASSLVRAPPALLNYGYTF
clone size: NA; D gene: NA; V gene: TRBV2; J gene: TRBJ2-7; CDR3 DNA: TGTGCCAGCTACGATCGACAGACCTCCTACGAGCAGTACTTC; CDR3 protein: CASYDRQTSYEQYF
clone size: NA; D gene: TRBD2; V gene: TRBV19; J gene: TRBJ2-2; CDR3 DNA: TGTGCCAGTAGGGGGACTAGCGGGAGAGGAGGCACCGGGGAGCTGTTTTTT; CDR3 protein: CASRGTSGRGGTGELFF
clone size: NA; D gene: NA; V gene: TRBV9; J gene: TRBJ1-5; CDR3 DNA: TGTGCCAGCAGCGAGGGGGTGTGGATTAGTGGCAATCAGCCCCAGCATTTT; CDR3 protein: CASSEGVWISGNQPQHF
clone size: NA; D gene: TRBD1; V gene: TRBV6-5; J gene: TRBJ2-7; CDR3 DNA: TGTGCCAGCAGTTTCCGGGACAGGGGCTACGAGCAGTACTTC; CDR3 protein: CASSFRDRGYEQYF
clone size: NA; D gene: NA; V gene: TRBV30; J gene: TRBJ1-1; CDR3 DNA: TGTGCCTGGCAGTTGGAGAACACTGAAGCTTTCTTT; CDR3 protein: CAWQLENTEAFF
clone size: NA; D gene: NA; V gene: TRBV19; J gene: TRBJ1-2; CDR3 DNA: TGTGCCACCGCGCTGCGGGGGGCTGAGGGTGGCTACACCTTC; CDR3 protein: CATALRGAEGGYTF
clone size: NA; D gene: NA; V gene: TRBV6-5; J gene: TRBJ1-1; CDR3 DNA: TGTGCCAGCAGTTATCGAGGGCAGAACACTGAAGCTTTCTTT; CDR3 protein: CASSYRGQNTEAFF
clone size: NA; D gene: NA; V gene: TRBV7-3; J gene: TRBJ2-1; CDR3 DNA: TGTGCCAGCAGGGAAGGGACCCTCCCAAGTGAGCAGTTCTTC; CDR3 protein: CASREGTLPSEQFF
clone size: NA; D gene: NA; V gene: TRBV18; J gene: TRBJ2-1; CDR3 DNA: TGTGCCAGCTCACCCCCACCAGAGGTCGAGCAGTTCTTC; CDR3 protein: CASSPPPEVEQFF
clone size: NA; D gene: TRBD2; V gene: TRBV11-3; J gene: TRBJ2-2; CDR3 DNA: TGTGCCAGCAGCCGTGGACTAGGAGGGGCCGGGGAGCTGTTTTTT; CDR3 protein: CASSRGLGGAGELFF
clone size: NA; D gene: TRBD1; V gene: TRBV10-3; J gene: TRBJ2-7; CDR3 DNA: TGTGCCATCAGTGCCCCACCGGACAGGCGATACTCCTACGAGCAGTACTTC; CDR3 protein: CAISAPPDRRYSYEQYF